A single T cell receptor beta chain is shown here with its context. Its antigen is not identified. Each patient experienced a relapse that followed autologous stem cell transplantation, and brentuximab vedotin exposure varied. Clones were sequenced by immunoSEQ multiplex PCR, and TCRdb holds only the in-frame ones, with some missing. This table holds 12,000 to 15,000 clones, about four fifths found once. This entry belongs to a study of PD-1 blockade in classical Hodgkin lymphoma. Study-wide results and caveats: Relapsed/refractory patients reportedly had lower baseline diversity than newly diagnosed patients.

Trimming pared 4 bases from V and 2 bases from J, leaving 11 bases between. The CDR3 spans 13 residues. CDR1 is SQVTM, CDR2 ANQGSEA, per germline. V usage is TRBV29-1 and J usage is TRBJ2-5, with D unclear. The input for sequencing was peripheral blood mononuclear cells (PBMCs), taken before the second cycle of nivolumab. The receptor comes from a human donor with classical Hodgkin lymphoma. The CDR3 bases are TGCAGCGTTGGTGTTGCCAGTCAAGAGACCCAGTACTTC. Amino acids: CSVGVASQETQYF.